The 21 T cell receptor beta chains in this list originate from one sample, sequenced in a study of shared clonotypes between healthy human individuals. Produced via immunoSEQ multiplex PCR; TCRdb's table is partial and in-frame only. The table lists about 490,000 clones, roughly 80% of them singletons, with 12% in the top ten. Sequenced sample: PBMCs. These TCRs come from a middle-aged woman in good health. Some clones in this sample may be carry-over from other donors' samples.

This clone was recorded at least ten times. The CDR3 loop reads CASRSGTDTGELFF. CDR3 bases: TGTGCCAGCAGGTCAGGGACGGACACCGGGGAGCTGTTTTTT. This chain joins TRBV6-9 and TRBJ2-2, with D perhaps given as TRBD1 or TRBD2 (5 bases each). The CDR3 has 14 residues. Between the trimmed V and J ends, which lost 6 bases and 3 bases, there was a span of 11 bases. Germline V gene data show CDR1 as MNHGY and CDR2 as SVAAGI.

This clone was detected only once. The rearrangement uses TRBV18 and TRBJ2-2; D is perhaps TRBD1 (6 bases). Trimming shortened V by 1 base and J by 5 bases, and 17 bases separated the two germline ends. This CDR3 region has 17 residues. The germline V gene encodes CDR1 KGHSH and CDR2 LQKENI. The CDR3 is CASSPLQGPTGTGELFF. CDR3 DNA sequence: TGTGCCAGCTCACCACTCCAGGGGCCCACGGGGACCGGGGAGCTGTTTTTT. Based on the CDR3 plus reference TRBV18 and TRBJ2-2, the full variable domain is NAGVMQNPRHLVRRRGQEARLRCSPMKGHSHVYWYRQLPEEGLKFMVYLQKENIIDESGMPKERFSAEFPKEGPSILRIQQVVRGDSAAYFCASSPLQGPTGTGELFFGEGSRLTVL.

This clone showed up just once. A much larger clone sits a single nucleotide away, making a read error possible. The gene calls are TRBV10-1 and TRBJ2-1, with D tentatively TRBD1 (6 bases). The CDR3 has 15 amino acids. Germline values: CDR1 WNHNN, CDR2 SYGVQD (reference sequence). CDR3 sequence reads: CTSSLTGPRGNEQFF. The CDR3, as DNA: TGCACCAGCAGTCTGACAGGTCCCCGCGGGAATGAGCAGTTCTTC.

This sequence joins TRBV5-1 and TRBJ2-7, with 10 bases that match TRBD1. The junction had 4 bases not matched to a gene; V was cut back by 4 bases and J by 6 bases. The CDR3 runs to 13 residues. CDR1 SGHRS and CDR2 YFSETQ come from the germline V gene. The CDR3 reads CASSRTGGSEQYF. The CDR3 nucleotides read TGCGCCAGCAGCCGGACAGGGGGTAGCGAGCAGTACTTC.

Concerning this clone itself: The conserved phenylalanine or tryptophan normally closing the CDR3 is absent here, so this likely arose from a read error. The J gene is TRBJ1-3, the V gene TRBV6-5, with unresolved D. The CDR3 is made up of 12 amino acids. Germline CDR1 MNHEY, CDR2 SVGAGI. Deletions cut 4 bases from V and 4 bases from J, with 5 bases between. The CDR3 nucleotides read TGTGCCAGCAGTTCCGAGGGAAACACCATATATCTT. It translates to CASSSEGNTIYL.

As for this clone: A far larger clone lies a single base away; this is likely a read error. The CDR3 nucleotides read TGTGCCAGCACCCAAAACCAGAACACCATATATTTT. Protein product: CASTQNQNTIYF. J is TRBJ1-3 and V is TRBV7-8; D not certain. The CDR3 consists of 12 residues. Looked up from germline, CDR1 is SGHVS and CDR2 is FQNEAQ. V lost 7 bases and J lost 7, with 11 bases in between.

The V and J genes are TRBV19 and TRBJ1-2; D uncertain. Trimming removed 5 bases from V and 5 bases from J, with 6 bases in between. CDR3 length equals 11 residues. The V gene's germline CDR1 is LNHDA and CDR2 SQIVND (reference sequence). The CDR3 spells CASSVGYGYTF. In nucleotides, the CDR3 is TGTGCCAGTAGTGTGGGATATGGCTACACCTTC.

The rearrangement uses TRBV28 and TRBJ2-2, with D maybe TRBD1 (6 bases). Trimming left V 3 bases short and J 1 base short, with 15 bases between. The CDR3 consists of 17 residues. CDR1 and CDR2 (germline): MDHEN, SYDVKM. The CDR3 is CASSLVVGRGNTGELFF. The CDR3 nucleotides read TGTGCCAGCAGTTTGGTGGTTGGCAGGGGGAACACCGGGGAGCTGTTTTTT.

As concerns this clone: Mismatch with germline at one junction end may stem from a read error. V usage is TRBV5-1 and J usage is TRBJ2-1, with D perhaps TRBD1 or TRBD2 (5 bases each). This CDR3 is 12 amino acids long. CDR1 and CDR2 from the germline V gene are SGHRS and YFSETQ. CDR3 sequence: CASSYGGDPKLF. CDR3 nucleotide sequence: TGCGCCAGCAGCTATGGTGGGGACCCCAAGCTCTTC.

This clone was seen just once. The genes are TRBV29-1 and TRBJ1-2; D unresolved. V lost 3 bases and J 0 bases, leaving 8 bases between the germline ends. CDR3 size: 13 residues. Germline lookup yields CDR1 SQVTM and CDR2 ANQGSEA. CDR3 region: CSVDVESNYGYTF. In DNA form, the CDR3 reads TGCAGCGTTGATGTAGAGTCTAACTATGGCTACACCTTC.

On this clone: It differs at one base from a far larger clone, so likely a read error. The V gene is TRBV11-1, the J gene TRBJ2-5; TRBD2 matches 8 bases. The germline gives CDR1 SGHAT, CDR2 FQDESV (reference sequence). CDR3 length equals 14 residues. CDR3 residues: CASSPRDGGETRYF. The CDR3 bases are TGTGCCAGCAGCCCGAGGGACGGGGGGGAGACCCGGTACTTC.

Concerning this clone itself: A junction boundary mismatches the germline segment, possibly from a read error. V is TRBV5-4 and J is TRBJ2-3; 7 nucleotides align to TRBD1. This CDR3 has 12 amino acids. Germline CDR1 and CDR2: SGHNT and YYREEE (reference sequence). The CDR3 protein is CAGSLDRYAQYF. The CDR3 bases are TGTGCCGGCAGCTTGGACAGGTACGCGCAGTATTTT.

A single count supports this clone. The chain uses TRBV7-3 and TRBJ2-1; the D is unclear. The CDR3 length is 14 residues. The germline gives CDR1 SGHTA, CDR2 FQGTGA. V was cut by 3 bases and J by 12 bases, with 18 bases left in between. The DNA of the CDR3 is TGTGCCAGCAGCTTGGACCCGGGTGCGCAATGGCAGTTCTTC. Protein sequence: CASSLDPGAQWQFF.

This rearrangement joins TRBV7-2 to TRBJ2-7; D call uncertain. Germline V gives CDR1 SGHTA, CDR2 FQGNSA. Trimming took off 5 bases at V and 6 bases at J, with 14 bases between the two ends. The CDR3 consists of 13 residues. CDR3 sequence reads: CASSPRVDSEQYF. For the CDR3, the DNA is TGTGCCAGCAGCCCCCGGGTTGATAGCGAGCAGTACTTC.

The rearrangement joins TRBV5-1 to TRBJ1-4, with TRBD1 matching 10 bases. Germline V gives CDR1 SGHRS, CDR2 YFSETQ. The CDR3 totals 14 residues. Unmatched junction bases numbered 3, after V lost 4 bases and J lost 6 bases. CDR3 protein: CASSGTGADEKLFF. The CDR3 region has the DNA TGCGCCAGCAGCGGGACAGGGGCGGATGAAAAACTGTTTTTT.

This clone was detected ten times or more. This chain uses TRBV6-4 with TRBJ2-6; D is uncertain. V dropped 2 bases and J dropped 4 bases, with 9 bases sitting between them. Looked up from germline, CDR1 is MRHNA and CDR2 is SNTAGT. The CDR3 consists of 15 residues. The CDR3, as DNA: TGTGCCAGCAGTGACGTGGGGTCCGGGGCCAACGTCCTGACTTTC. This sequence encodes CASSDVGSGANVLTF.

To note about this clone: This likely reflects a read error, since a far larger clone is one base away. This chain connects TRBV5-7 to TRBJ2-7; 10 bases fit TRBD2. TRBV5-7 is flagged as an ORF with uncertain function. The length of the CDR3 is 14 residues. The CDR3 protein is CASSLGTSVYEQYF. CDR3 bases: TGCGCCAGCAGCTTAGGGACTAGCGTCTACGAGCAGTACTTC.

The V and J genes are TRBV6-1 and TRBJ2-6, with no clear D. Germline CDR1 MNHNS, CDR2 SASEGT. Trimming stripped 6 bases from V and 0 bases from J, with 6 bases between. This CDR3 contains 14 residues. The CDR3 is CASRRSSGANVLTF. The CDR3 DNA follows: TGTGCCAGCAGAAGGAGCTCTGGGGCCAACGTCCTGACTTTC.

V gene TRBV27 combines with J gene TRBJ1-1; D perhaps matches TRBD1 (5 bases). The germline V and J ends were trimmed by 4 bases and 1 base, with 10 bases remaining between them. CDR3 length: 14 amino acids. CDR1 MNHEY and CDR2 SMNVEV come from the germline V gene (reference sequence). As DNA, the CDR3 is TGTGCCAGCAGTTATGGACAAACGAACACTGAAGCTTTCTTT. It codes for CASSYGQTNTEAFF.

The chain employs TRBV5-4 and TRBJ2-4; D not certain. Trimming removed 4 bases from V and 8 bases from J, with 10 bases in between. Looked up from germline, CDR1 is SGHNT and CDR2 is YYREEE (reference sequence). This CDR3 is built from 12 residues. CDR3 amino acids: CASSQNYDIQYF. The CDR3 nucleotides are TGTGCCAGCAGCCAGAATTATGACATTCAGTACTTC.

This rearrangement joins TRBV10-1 to TRBJ2-3; possible D gene TRBD2, 5 bases. CDR1 WNHNN and CDR2 SYGVQD come from the germline V gene (reference sequence). This CDR3 is 13 amino acids long. V lost 6 bases, J lost 1 base, and 8 bases lay in between. CDR3: CASSGVGTDTQYF. As DNA, the CDR3 is TGCGCCAGCAGCGGGGTCGGCACAGATACGCAGTATTTT.